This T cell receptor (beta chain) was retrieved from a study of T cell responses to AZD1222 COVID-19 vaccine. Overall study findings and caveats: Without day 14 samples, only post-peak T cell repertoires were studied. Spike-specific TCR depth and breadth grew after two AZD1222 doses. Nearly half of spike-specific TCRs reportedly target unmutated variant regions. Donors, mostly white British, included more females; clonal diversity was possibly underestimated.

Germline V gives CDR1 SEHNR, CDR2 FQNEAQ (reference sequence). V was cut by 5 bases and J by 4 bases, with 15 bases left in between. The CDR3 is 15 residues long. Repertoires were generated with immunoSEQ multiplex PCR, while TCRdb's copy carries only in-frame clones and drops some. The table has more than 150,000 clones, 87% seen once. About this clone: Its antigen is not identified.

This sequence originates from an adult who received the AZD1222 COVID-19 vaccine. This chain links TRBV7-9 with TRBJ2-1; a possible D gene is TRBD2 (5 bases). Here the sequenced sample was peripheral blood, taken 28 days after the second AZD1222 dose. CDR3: CASSPSGFQYNEQFF. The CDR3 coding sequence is TGTGCCAGCAGCCCGAGCGGTTTTCAGTACAATGAGCAGTTCTTC. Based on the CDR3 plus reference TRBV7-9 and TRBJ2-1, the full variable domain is DTGVSQNPRHKITKRGQNVTFRCDPISEHNRLYWYRQTLGQGPEFLTYFQNEAQLEKSRLLSDRFSAERPKGSFSTLEIQRTEQGDSAMYLCASSPSGFQYNEQFFGPGTRLTVL.